These T cell receptor beta chains were read from a single sample in a study of T-cell reconstitution after alpha-beta-depleted transplantation in children. TCRdb re-called the PCR reads through MiXCR, storing one row per CDR3 protein. The sample holds fewer than 1 million distinct CDR3 sequences; less than 20% are singletons and the top ten take around 5.3%. This specimen was PBMCs, mostly from graft donor cells, taken 360 days after TCRalphabeta/CD19-depleted stem cell transplant. Receptors were obtained from a male patient under 18 who had a stem cell transplant for acute lymphoblastic leukemia, so the T cells may come from the graft donor. Both conserved end residues are part of each CDR3. The D gene is left open where the match is weak. Expanded clones are given a class, and other clones once, few, many or no size at all.

D gene,V gene,J gene,clone size,CDR3 protein,CDR3 DNA
TRBD2,TRBV7-9,TRBJ2-1,many,CASSWGLGPHNEQFF,TGTGCCAGCAGCTGGGGACTAGGGCCCCACAATGAGCAGTTCTTC
NA,TRBV9,TRBJ1-4,NA,CASSVSHINEKLFF,TGTGCCAGCAGCGTATCACACATTAATGAAAAACTGTTTTTT
NA,TRBV4-1,TRBJ2-5,NA,CASSQVNRQETQYF,TGCGCCAGCAGCCAAGTTAACAGACAAGAGACCCAGTACTTC
TRBD2,TRBV7-9,TRBJ2-1,few,CASSDKRETYNEQFF,TGTGCCAGCAGCGATAAGCGGGAGACCTACAATGAGCAGTTCTTC
NA,TRBV6-5,TRBJ2-7,few,CASSYSIQRSSYEQYF,TGTGCCAGCAGTTACTCGATACAGAGGAGCTCCTACGAGCAGTACTTC
NA,TRBV11-2,TRBJ2-7,few,CASSLGRVEHAPYEQYF,TGTGCCAGCAGCTTAGGCCGTGTGGAGCATGCACCCTACGAGCAGTACTTC
NA,TRBV10-3,TRBJ2-1,NA,CAIGEVEQFF,TGTGCCATTGGGGAAGTTGAGCAGTTCTTC
NA,TRBV29-1,TRBJ2-7,NA,CSVERGGDSYEQYF,TGCAGCGTTGAAAGAGGGGGTGACAGTTACGAGCAGTACTTC
TRBD1,TRBV29-1,TRBJ1-4,many,CSVVTGTNEKLFF,TGCAGCGTTGTGACAGGGACTAATGAAAAACTGTTTTTT
TRBD2,TRBV29-1,TRBJ2-1,NA,CSVPGLAGGLSSYNEQFF,TGCAGCGTTCCGGGACTAGCGGGAGGCCTGAGCTCCTACAATGAGCAGTTCTTC
NA,TRBV29-1,TRBJ2-5,many,CSVRAYQETQYF,TGCAGCGTAAGGGCGTACCAAGAGACCCAGTACTTC
NA,TRBV7-8,TRBJ1-1,NA,CASSFTEYTEAFF,TGTGCCAGCAGCTTCACTGAGTACACTGAAGCTTTCTTT
TRBD1,TRBV28,TRBJ2-6,many,CASRLLGQGFTGANVLTF,TGTGCCAGCAGATTACTAGGACAGGGCTTTACGGGGGCCAACGTCCTGACTTTC
NA,TRBV5-1,TRBJ2-5,few,CASSLRRPQETQYF,TGCGCCAGCAGCTTGAGACGACCCCAAGAGACCCAGTACTTC
NA,TRBV15,TRBJ2-5,NA,CATSVRGPWETQYF,TGTGCCACCAGCGTCCGGGGACCATGGGAGACCCAGTACTTC
NA,TRBV28,TRBJ2-7,few,CASSLFFEQYF,TGTGCCAGCAGTTTATTCTTCGAGCAGTACTTC
TRBD2,TRBV20-1,TRBJ2-1,NA,CSASFRTSGRNEQFF,TGCAGTGCTAGTTTTCGGACTAGCGGGAGAAATGAGCAGTTCTTC
TRBD1,TRBV30,TRBJ2-7,few,CAWMTGAYNRDSYEQYF,TGTGCCTGGATGACAGGGGCCTACAATCGGGACTCCTACGAGCAGTACTTC
NA,TRBV29-1,TRBJ1-3,few,CSALSWRGNTIYF,TGCAGCGCCCTGTCTTGGCGGGGAAACACCATATATTTT
NA,TRBV5-1,TRBJ2-1,NA,CASSLRVPLGRVAYNEQFF,TGCGCCAGCAGCTTGCGGGTTCCCCTGGGGCGGGTAGCCTACAATGAGCAGTTCTTC
TRBD1,TRBV20-1,TRBJ2-7,few,CSARALRQGDKQYF,TGCAGTGCTAGAGCCCTCCGACAGGGAGATAAGCAGTACTTC
NA,TRBV29-1,TRBJ2-5,many,CSVGRVSETQYF,TGCAGCGTTGGCAGGGTTTCAGAGACCCAGTACTTC
NA,TRBV11-2,TRBJ2-2,NA,CASSLVRGPNRAPGELFF,TGTGCCAGCAGCTTAGTAAGAGGGCCGAACAGGGCTCCCGGGGAGCTGTTTTTT
NA,TRBV2,TRBJ2-3,NA,CASPTGSSTDTQYF,TGTGCCAGCCCGACGGGCTCTAGCACAGATACGCAGTATTTT
TRBD1,TRBV30,TRBJ2-7,few,CAWSVIVGRGRHEQYF,TGTGCCTGGAGTGTTATAGTGGGCAGGGGGCGCCACGAGCAGTACTTC
NA,TRBV6-1,TRBJ2-7,few,CASSIVSYEQYF,TGTGCCAGCAGTATCGTTAGCTACGAGCAGTACTTC
TRBD2,TRBV28,TRBJ2-3,many,CASSFLAGVWTDTQYF,TGTGCCAGCAGTTTCCTAGCGGGAGTATGGACAGATACGCAGTATTTT
NA,TRBV20-1,TRBJ2-1,many,CSARDSPRTSRKLSSYNEQFF,TGCAGTGCTAGAGATTCACCTCGAACTAGCAGGAAACTGAGCTCCTACAATGAGCAGTTCTTC
TRBD2,TRBV7-3,TRBJ2-7,NA,CASSLDRTRTYEQYF,TGTGCCAGCAGCTTAGATAGGACTAGGACCTACGAGCAGTACTTC
NA,TRBV7-9,TRBJ1-3,NA,CASSLRQGRGGNTIYF,TGTGCCAGCAGCTTAAGGCAGGGACGGGGCGGAAACACCATATATTTT
NA,TRBV5-1,TRBJ2-2,many,CASSLDKGSGELFF,TGCGCCAGCAGCTTAGACAAGGGATCCGGGGAGCTGTTTTTT
TRBD1,TRBV9,TRBJ2-1,NA,CASSVAGTGLYEQFF,TGTGCCAGCAGCGTAGCTGGGACAGGGTTGTATGAGCAGTTCTTC
TRBD2,TRBV7-9,TRBJ2-1,few,CASRLSGRAYYNEQFF,TGTGCCAGCAGACTCAGCGGGAGGGCCTACTACAATGAGCAGTTCTTC
NA,TRBV7-2,TRBJ1-1,few,CASSGALNTEAFF,TGTGCCAGTAGTGGGGCCCTGAACACTGAAGCTTTCTTT
NA,TRBV15,TRBJ1-5,few,CATSDSRNSNQPQHF,TGTGCCACCAGCGACAGCCGTAATAGCAATCAGCCCCAGCATTTT
NA,TRBV5-1,TRBJ2-1,NA,CASSRTLTRGYNEQFF,TGCGCCAGCAGCCGAACCCTGACTAGGGGGTACAATGAGCAGTTCTTC
NA,TRBV4-1,TRBJ2-3,NA,CASTQVPHSIDTQYF,TGCGCCAGCACCCAAGTTCCTCATAGCATAGATACGCAGTATTTT
NA,TRBV6-6,TRBJ2-7,NA,CASSILQGYIYF,TGTGCCAGCAGTATCCTACAGGGATACATTTACTTC
NA,TRBV5-1,TRBJ1-2,NA,CASKPGWYGYGYTF,TGCGCCAGCAAGCCGGGTTGGTATGGCTATGGCTACACCTTC
TRBD2,TRBV5-1,TRBJ2-5,NA,CASSFSSGREETQYF,TGCGCCAGCAGCTTTAGTAGCGGGAGAGAAGAGACCCAGTACTTC
TRBD2,TRBV4-1,TRBJ2-7,few,CASSQEVAGVSQYEQYF,TGCGCCAGCAGCCAAGAAGTAGCGGGAGTCTCCCAATACGAGCAGTACTTC
TRBD2,TRBV4-2,TRBJ2-1,few,CASSHLGLAGGVEQFF,TGTGCCAGCAGCCACCTCGGGCTAGCGGGAGGTGTTGAGCAGTTCTTC
TRBD2,TRBV20-1,TRBJ2-7,few,CSAREASGHSYEQYF,TGCAGTGCTAGAGAAGCTAGCGGGCACTCCTACGAGCAGTACTTC
NA,TRBV7-3,TRBJ2-5,few,CASSLLGGNQETQYF,TGTGCCAGCAGCTTATTGGGCGGAAACCAAGAGACCCAGTACTTC
TRBD1,TRBV5-1,TRBJ2-7,few,CASRPGTADLYEQYF,TGCGCCAGCAGACCCGGGACAGCCGATTTGTACGAGCAGTACTTC
NA,TRBV5-6,TRBJ1-1,NA,CASSLVRARTEAFF,TGTGCCAGCAGCTTAGTACGAGCGAGGACTGAAGCTTTCTTT
TRBD2,TRBV12-3/TRBV12-4,TRBJ2-2,once,CASSTLGGGRAGELFF,TGTGCCAGCAGTACCCTGGGGGGGGGAAGAGCCGGGGAGCTGTTTTTT
NA,TRBV4-1,TRBJ2-7,many,CASSQGAPRSILSYEQYF,TGCGCCAGCAGCCAAGGTGCCCCTCGCTCGATCCTGAGCTACGAGCAGTACTTC
NA,TRBV12-3/TRBV12-4,TRBJ2-3,NA,CASSRGEGADTQYF,TGTGCCAGCAGTCGAGGGGAAGGGGCTGATACGCAGTATTTT
TRBD1,TRBV2,TRBJ1-1,few,CASSDPRTGAEEAEAFF,TGTGCCAGCAGTGACCCTCGGACAGGGGCGGAGGAAGCTGAAGCTTTCTTT